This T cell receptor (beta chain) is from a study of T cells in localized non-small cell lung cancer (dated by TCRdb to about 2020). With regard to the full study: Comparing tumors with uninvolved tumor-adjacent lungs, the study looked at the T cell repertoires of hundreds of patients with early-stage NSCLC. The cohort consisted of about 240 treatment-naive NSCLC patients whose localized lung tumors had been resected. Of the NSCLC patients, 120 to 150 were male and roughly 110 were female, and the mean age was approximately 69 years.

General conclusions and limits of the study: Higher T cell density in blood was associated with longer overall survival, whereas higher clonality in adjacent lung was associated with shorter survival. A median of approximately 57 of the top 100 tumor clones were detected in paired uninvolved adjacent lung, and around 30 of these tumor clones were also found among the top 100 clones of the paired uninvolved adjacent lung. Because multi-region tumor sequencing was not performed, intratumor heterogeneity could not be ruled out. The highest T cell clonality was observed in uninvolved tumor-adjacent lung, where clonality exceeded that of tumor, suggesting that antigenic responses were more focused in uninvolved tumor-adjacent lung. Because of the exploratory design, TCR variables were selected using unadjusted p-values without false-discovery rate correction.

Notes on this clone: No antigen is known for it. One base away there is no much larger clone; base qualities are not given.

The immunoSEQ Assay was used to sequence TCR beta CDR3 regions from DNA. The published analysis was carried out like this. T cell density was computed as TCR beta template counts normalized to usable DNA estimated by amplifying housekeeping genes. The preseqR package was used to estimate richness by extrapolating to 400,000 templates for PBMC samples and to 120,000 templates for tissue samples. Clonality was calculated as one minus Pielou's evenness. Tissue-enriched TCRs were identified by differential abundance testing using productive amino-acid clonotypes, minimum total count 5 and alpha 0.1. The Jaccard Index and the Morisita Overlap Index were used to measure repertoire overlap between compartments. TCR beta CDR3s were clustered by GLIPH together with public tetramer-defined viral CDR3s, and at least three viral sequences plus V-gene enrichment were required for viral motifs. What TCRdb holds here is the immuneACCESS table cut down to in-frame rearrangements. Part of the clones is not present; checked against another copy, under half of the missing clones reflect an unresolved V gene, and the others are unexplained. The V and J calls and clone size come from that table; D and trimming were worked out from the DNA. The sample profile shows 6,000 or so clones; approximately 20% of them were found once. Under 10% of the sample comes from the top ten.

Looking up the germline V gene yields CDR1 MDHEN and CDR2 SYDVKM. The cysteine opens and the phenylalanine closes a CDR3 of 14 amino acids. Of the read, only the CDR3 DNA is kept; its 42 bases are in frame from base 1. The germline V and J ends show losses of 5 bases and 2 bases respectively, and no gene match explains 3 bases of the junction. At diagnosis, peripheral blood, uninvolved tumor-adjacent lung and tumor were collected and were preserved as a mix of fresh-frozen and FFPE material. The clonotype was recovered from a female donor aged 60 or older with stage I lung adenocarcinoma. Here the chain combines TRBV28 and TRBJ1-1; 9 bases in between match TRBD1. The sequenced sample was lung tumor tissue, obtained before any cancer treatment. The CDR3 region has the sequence CASSTGQGNTEAFF. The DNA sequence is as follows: TGTGCCAGCAGTACGGGACAGGGTAACACTGAAGCTTTCTTT.